One sample yielded the 31 T cell receptor beta chains listed below, sequenced in a study of T cells in localized non-small cell lung cancer. Profiling relied on immunoSEQ multiplex PCR, and the TCRdb table lists in-frame clones only, not all of them. The sample lists 48,000 or so clones, about nine tenths occurring once. Here the sequenced sample was peripheral blood, taken before any cancer treatment. All receptors derive from a male donor older than 55 with stage III squamous cell lung carcinoma.

The genes are TRBV29-1 and TRBJ1-1; D is undetermined. V lost 4 bases to trimming and J lost 1 base, with 10 bases between them. This CDR3 has 13 residues. The V gene's germline CDR1 is SQVTM and CDR2 ANQGSEA. CDR3 sequence: CSVGSHGNTEAFF. For the CDR3, the DNA is TGCAGCGTTGGGTCGCATGGGAACACTGAAGCTTTCTTT.

The chain is built from TRBV11-2 and TRBJ2-1, with 8 nucleotides matching TRBD2. The germline gives CDR1 SGHAT, CDR2 FQNNGV. The CDR3 is 15 residues long. Losses at the gene ends were 2 bases for V and 5 bases for J; bases not matched to a gene: 5. CDR3 in amino acids: CASSLFPGGNNEQFF. DNA for the CDR3: TGTGCCAGCAGCTTATTTCCGGGAGGGAACAATGAGCAGTTCTTC.

V gene TRBV7-3 combines with J gene TRBJ2-1, with 8 bases lining up with TRBD2. This CDR3 is built from 15 residues. Germline assignment: CDR1 SGHTA and CDR2 FQGTGA. J lost 0 bases, V lost 5 bases, and 3 bases had no gene match. The CDR3, as DNA: TGTGCCAGCAGCCCCAGCGGGAGCTCCTACAATGAGCAGTTCTTC. Its protein product is CASSPSGSSYNEQFF.

This rearrangement joins TRBV5-6 to TRBJ2-7, with 7 bases that match TRBD1. Trimming at V came to 4 bases and at J to 5 bases, leaving 12 bases not matched to a gene. In germline, CDR1 is SGHDT, CDR2 YYEEEE. The CDR3 covers 15 residues. The CDR3 here is CASSRDRLPLHEQYF. In nucleotides, the CDR3 is TGTGCCAGCAGCCGGGACAGACTCCCTCTTCACGAGCAGTACTTC.

The chain links TRBV5-1 to TRBJ1-5, with D possibly being TRBD1 (5 bases). There are 14 residues in the CDR3. Trimming pared 0 bases from V and 9 bases from J, leaving 13 bases between. Per germline, CDR1 SGHRS and CDR2 YFSETQ. The DNA for the CDR3 is TGCGCCAGCAGCTTGGCCGGGACCCCCTCGCCCCAGCATTTT. Residues: CASSLAGTPSPQHF. Using reference TRBV5-1 and TRBJ1-5 for the parts outside the CDR3, the full variable domain is KAGVTQTPRYLIKTRGQQVTLSCSPISGHRSVSWYQQTPGQGLQFLFEYFSETQRNKGNFPGRFSGRQFSNSRSEMNVSTLELGDSALYLCASSLAGTPSPQHFGDGTRLSIL.

V gene TRBV5-1 combines with J gene TRBJ2-5, with unresolved D. V was clipped by 0 bases and J by 5 bases, with 5 bases between them. Per the germline V gene, CDR1 is SGHRS and CDR2 is YFSETQ. The CDR3 runs 12 residues. CDR3 coding DNA: TGCGCCAGCAGCTTGGCCATGGAGACCCAGTACTTC. As protein: CASSLAMETQYF.

The genes are TRBV15 and TRBJ2-1; D is perhaps TRBD1 (6 bases). Trimming shortened V by 3 bases and J by 7 bases, and 19 bases separated the two germline ends. The CDR3 loop spans 16 amino acids. Germline V gives CDR1 LNHNV, CDR2 YYDKDF (reference sequence). The CDR3 sequence is CATSSSGTPPGNEQFF. The DNA for the CDR3 is TGTGCCACCAGCAGTTCCGGGACACCCCCTGGGAATGAGCAGTTCTTC.

The rearrangement links TRBV28 to TRBJ1-2; 7 bases are a match to TRBD1. CDR3 size: 16 residues. Germline CDR1 reads MDHEN; CDR2 reads SYDVKM. V shed 8 bases, J shed 0 bases, and the junction held 12 bases outside the gene matches. The CDR3 region has the DNA TGTGCCAGCCGGACAATACCCGGGACAGCTAACTATGGCTACACCTTC. Encoded protein: CASRTIPGTANYGYTF.

The chain links TRBV7-6 to TRBJ2-7, with 9 bases matching TRBD1. V lost 1 base to trimming and J lost 9 bases; unmatched junction nucleotides: 4. Germline V gene lookup returns CDR1 SGHVS and CDR2 FNYEAQ. The length of the CDR3 is 13 residues. CDR3 bases: TGTGCCAGCAGCTTAGGGGACAGGGCGGTGCAGTACTTC. It yields the protein CASSLGDRAVQYF.

The chain carries TRBV2 and TRBJ1-1; D call uncertain. The CDR3 loop spans 13 amino acids. The V and J ends lost 4 bases and 0 bases respectively, with 6 bases between them. CDR1 and CDR2 (germline): SNHLY, FYNNEI. The CDR3 region is CASSGTVNTEAFF. The CDR3 DNA sequence: TGTGCCAGCAGTGGAACAGTGAACACTGAAGCTTTCTTT. The complete variable domain, with remaining parts taken from reference TRBV2 and TRBJ1-1, reads EPEVTQTPSHQVTQMGQEVILRCVPISNHLYFYWYRQILGQKVEFLVSFYNNEISEKSEIFDDQFSVERPDGSNFTLKIRSTKLEDSAMYFCASSGTVNTEAFFGQGTRLTVV.

The rearrangement uses TRBV2 and TRBJ1-2; tentative D call: TRBD1 (6 bases). CDR1 is SNHLY and CDR2 is FYNNEI in the germline V gene. The ends were cut back, 7 bases at V and 7 bases at J, with 16 bases in the middle. The CDR3 covers 13 residues. CDR3 region: CASNPQGTSGYTF. The CDR3 nucleotides read TGTGCCAGCAACCCCCAGGGGACCTCTGGCTACACCTTC.

CDR3 amino acids: CASNRRNTDTQYF. CDR3 bases: TGTGCCAGCAATCGGCGAAACACAGATACGCAGTATTTT. The genes are TRBV27 and TRBJ2-3; D is ambiguous. The CDR3 loop spans 13 amino acids. CDR1 is MNHEY, CDR2 SMNVEV, per germline (reference sequence). The germline V and J ends were trimmed by 7 bases and 2 bases, with 10 bases remaining between them.

The chain links TRBV18 to TRBJ1-5, with 7 positions matching TRBD1. V lost 4 bases and J lost 7; bases outside the gene matches: 7. The CDR3 length is 14 residues. Germline V CDR1 and CDR2: KGHSH, LQKENI. CDR3 sequence: CASSRATGNQPQHF. The CDR3 DNA sequence: TGTGCCAGCTCACGGGCGACAGGGAACCAGCCCCAGCATTTT.

As regards this clone: Germline is not matched at one junction end, which may reflect a read error. The chain couples TRBV7-6 to TRBJ1-1; 12 nucleotides line up with TRBD1. The CDR3 is made up of 14 amino acids. The V gene's germline CDR1 is SGHVS and CDR2 FNYEAQ. CDR3 nucleotides: TGTGCCAGCACCTTAGGGACAGGGGGCTCTCTAGCTTTCTTT. It specifies CASTLGTGGSLAFF.

A word on this clone: Relative to the germline gene, one junction end is altered; a read error may explain this. The chain is built from TRBV7-9 and TRBJ2-2, with 13 nucleotides matching TRBD2. CDR1 is SEHNR, CDR2 FQNEAQ, per germline (reference sequence). CDR3 length equals 19 residues. The DNA for the CDR3 is TGTGCCAGCAGCATAGCGGGACTAGCGGGAATCGCGAACACCGGGGAGCTGTTTTTT. It encodes CASSIAGLAGIANTGELFF.

V gene TRBV30 combines with J gene TRBJ1-1; a possible D gene is TRBD1 (6 bases). Germline V gene lookup returns CDR1 GTSNPN and CDR2 SVGIG (reference sequence). The CDR3 has 13 amino acids. V was pared by 4 bases and J by 4 bases, with 13 bases between. The CDR3 nucleotides are TGTGCCTGGACCCAGGGGACAAGCACTGAAGCTTTCTTT. Its protein product is CAWTQGTSTEAFF.

The rearrangement joins TRBV5-1 to TRBJ2-7; maybe TRBD1 (5 bases). The germline gives CDR1 SGHRS, CDR2 YFSETQ. The CDR3 extends over 14 amino acids. Between the trimmed V and J ends, which lost 0 bases and 2 bases, there was a span of 9 bases. In DNA, the CDR3 is TGCGCCAGCAGCTTGGCCGAGACAGCCTACGAGCAGTACTTC. The encoded protein is CASSLAETAYEQYF.

V and J are TRBV19 and TRBJ2-1, with 8 bases aligning to TRBD1. This CDR3 comprises 14 residues. J gave up 7 bases and V 5 bases, and 7 bases lay outside the gene matches. Germline values: CDR1 LNHDA, CDR2 SQIVND (reference sequence). CDR3 DNA: TGTGCCAGTAGTCCAGCGACAGGGGTTAATGAGCAGTTCTTC. Protein: CASSPATGVNEQFF.

The V and J genes are TRBV7-2 and TRBJ2-2; D is possibly TRBD1 (5 bases). Trimming took 4 bases from V and 9 from J, leaving 6 bases between them. Germline V gives CDR1 SGHTA, CDR2 FQGNSA. This CDR3 is built from 11 residues. The CDR3: CASSSGRELFF. In DNA, the CDR3 is TGTGCCAGCAGCTCAGGGCGGGAGCTGTTTTTT.

The chain carries TRBV10-3 and TRBJ2-3; D is possibly TRBD2 (7 bases). The CDR3 is 15 amino acids. Germline values: CDR1 ENHRY, CDR2 SYGVKD. V shed 3 bases and J shed 6 bases, with 16 bases lying between them. The CDR3 DNA sequence: TGTGCCATCAGTGATGGGCGGGGGCACCGGGATACGCAGTATTTT. It translates to CAISDGRGHRDTQYF.

The rearrangement links TRBV7-2 to TRBJ1-1; possibly TRBD1 for D (5 bases). This CDR3 region has 12 residues. Trimming removed 2 bases from V and 11 bases from J, with 12 bases in between. Germline CDR1 reads SGHTA; CDR2 reads FQGNSA. The CDR3 DNA is TGTGCCAGCAGCTTACCGGGACTTGGGGCTTTCTTT. The encoded protein is CASSLPGLGAFF.

V is TRBV7-2 and J is TRBJ2-5; perhaps TRBD1 as D (6 bases). Germline CDR1 and CDR2: SGHTA and FQGNSA. The CDR3 spans 17 residues. Trimming left V 6 bases short and J 5 bases short, with 25 bases between. In nucleotides, the CDR3 is TGTGCCAGCAGACTTACCCACCGGGACAATGTGGTGGAGACCCAGTACTTC. This encodes CASRLTHRDNVVETQYF.

The rearrangement uses TRBV5-1 and TRBJ1-2, with TRBD1 matching 9 bases. The CDR3 extends over 16 amino acids. Germline-derived CDR1 and CDR2 are SGHRS and YFSETQ. V was clipped by 0 bases and J by 7 bases; unmatched bases: 10. The CDR3 DNA sequence: TGCGCCAGCAGCTTGGAGGGTAACAGGGGGCCGGGTGGCTACACCTTC. Amino acids: CASSLEGNRGPGGYTF.

The rearrangement links TRBV5-1 to TRBJ1-1; possible D gene TRBD1, 6 bases. Trimming cost V 4 bases and J 0 bases, with 13 bases left between them. The CDR3 spans 15 residues. Per germline, CDR1 SGHRS and CDR2 YFSETQ. The CDR3 nucleotides read TGCGCCAGCAGCCCCGGACAGAGAATGAACACTGAAGCTTTCTTT. As protein: CASSPGQRMNTEAFF. The full variable domain, its missing parts supplied by reference TRBV5-1 and TRBJ1-1, is KAGVTQTPRYLIKTRGQQVTLSCSPISGHRSVSWYQQTPGQGLQFLFEYFSETQRNKGNFPGRFSGRQFSNSRSEMNVSTLELGDSALYLCASSPGQRMNTEAFFGQGTRLTVV.

CDR3 loop: CASSLLRVGQYF. The CDR3 nucleotides are TGTGCCAGCAGCCTACTAAGAGTCGGCCAGTACTTC. V usage is TRBV7-2 and J usage is TRBJ2-5, with D unclear. Germline V gene data show CDR1 as SGHTA and CDR2 as FQGNSA. Trimming pared 5 bases from V and 10 bases from J, leaving 14 bases between. The length of the CDR3 is 12 residues.

The chain links TRBV28 to TRBJ1-5; maybe TRBD1 (6 bases). CDR3 length equals 12 residues. Deletions cut 6 bases from V and 4 bases from J, with 7 bases between. CDR1 is MDHEN, CDR2 SYDVKM, per germline. CDR3 DNA sequence: TGTGCCAGCAGAGGACAGAATCAGCCCCAGCATTTT. Amino acid sequence: CASRGQNQPQHF. The whole variable domain, remainder taken from reference TRBV28 and TRBJ1-5, is DVKVTQSSRYLVKRTGEKVFLECVQDMDHENMFWYRQDPGLGLRLIYFSYDVKMKEKGDIPEGYSVSREKKERFSLILESASTNQTSMYLCASRGQNQPQHFGDGTRLSIL.

This clone appeared once. The chain links TRBV19 to TRBJ1-3; D remains unclear. Germline loops: CDR1 LNHDA, CDR2 SQIVND (reference sequence). CDR3 size: 15 residues. Trimming left V 0 bases short and J 0 bases short, with 6 bases between. The CDR3 reads CASSIEGSSGNTIYF. For the CDR3, the DNA is TGTGCCAGTAGTATAGAGGGGAGCTCTGGAAACACCATATATTTT.

The DNA for the CDR3 is TGCAGCGTCTCAACCGGGACAGCGACTCAAACTTTCTTT. Translating gives CSVSTGTATQTFF. This chain uses TRBV29-1 with TRBJ1-1, with TRBD1 identical over 7 bases. V lost 6 bases to trimming and J lost 12 bases; unmatched junction nucleotides: 16. CDR3 length: 13 residues. Germline V gives CDR1 SQVTM, CDR2 ANQGSEA.

This clone was detected a few times. This chain joins TRBV5-1 and TRBJ2-7, with 11 bases aligning to TRBD1. The V and J ends lost 1 base and 2 bases, in that order; junction bases with no gene match: 2. Looked up from germline, CDR1 is SGHRS and CDR2 is YFSETQ. The CDR3 consists of 15 residues. This chain's CDR3 is CASSLRDRGAYEQYF. CDR3 coding DNA: TGCGCCAGCAGCTTGCGGGACAGGGGGGCCTACGAGCAGTACTTC.

This clone is a singleton in its sample. The rearrangement uses TRBV7-9 and TRBJ2-3, with 9 bases lining up with TRBD2. The germline V gene has CDR1 SEHNR and CDR2 FQNEAQ (reference sequence). With 2 bases clipped from V and 2 bases from J, the junction kept 2 bases outside the gene matches. This CDR3 spans 15 amino acids. The CDR3 DNA follows: TGTGCCAGCAGCTTACGCGGGGGGGACACAGATACGCAGTATTTT. Translating it yields CASSLRGGDTDTQYF. Full variable domain (rest looked up from reference TRBV7-9 and TRBJ2-3): DTGVSQNPRHKITKRGQNVTFRCDPISEHNRLYWYRQTLGQGPEFLTYFQNEAQLEKSRLLSDRFSAERPKGSFSTLEIQRTEQGDSAMYLCASSLRGGDTDTQYFGPGTRLTVL.

This sequence joins TRBV7-9 and TRBJ2-3; no reliable D call. The CDR3 extends over 12 amino acids. Trimming pared 3 bases from V and 5 bases from J, leaving 6 bases between. Germline V gives CDR1 SEHNR, CDR2 FQNEAQ (reference sequence). For the CDR3, the DNA is TGTGCCAGCAGCTTGCTCAGAGATACGCAGTATTTT. It encodes CASSLLRDTQYF. The full variable domain, in which reference TRBV7-9 and TRBJ2-3 provide the parts outside the CDR3, is DTGVSQNPRHKITKRGQNVTFRCDPISEHNRLYWYRQTLGQGPEFLTYFQNEAQLEKSRLLSDRFSAERPKGSFSTLEIQRTEQGDSAMYLCASSLLRDTQYFGPGTRLTVL.